This T cell receptor beta chain came from a study of regulatory T cells in long-lasting Graves disease (dated by TCRdb to the early 2020s). Some background on the complete study: Patients with newly diagnosed Graves' disease had been on antithyroid drugs for under 3 months. This study used TCR sequencing and RNA sequencing of peripheral blood to compare persistent Graves' disease patients against newly diagnosed Graves' disease patients. The study was registered as a clinical trial and conducted in China. TCR sequencing covered around 13 persistent and 20 newly diagnosed Graves' disease patients, about 35 samples in total.

Points the paper makes about the study in general: Preferential use of TRBV28, TRBJ1-2 and TRBJ2-5 was observed in persistent disease, whereas TRBV20-1 and TRBJ2-1 were favored in newly diagnosed disease. Only peripheral blood was studied, because thyroid tissue, the primary lesion, was inaccessible. As a limitation, the authors acknowledged that the small sample size may reduce accuracy. A larger number of public clonotypes was shared among persistent patients (approximately 2,600) than among newly diagnosed patients (approximately 930). Persistent Graves' disease patients showed lower TCR Shannon entropy and fewer highly expanded clones than newly diagnosed patients, suggesting clonal expansion. Sequencing and analysis were restricted to the TCR beta chain.

This clonotype showed up just a few times. The antigen it recognizes is unknown. The input lacks base qualities; no much larger clone sits a single base away. The time point label of this sample denotes: newly diagnosed GD, antithyroid drugs for less than 3 months. For both TCR sequencing and RNA sequencing, RNA was extracted from PBMCs in TRIzol. The diagnosis of Graves' disease followed American Thyroid Association guidelines. The patients came from an endocrinology department in Xi'an, China. Each patient gave 7 to 9.5 milliliters of peripheral blood, collected in an EDTA anticoagulant tube. Ficoll Paque Plus density gradient separation was used to isolate PBMCs, and no further T cell sorting was done. An Agilent 2100 Bioanalyzer and agarose gel were used to assess RNA quality, and a NanoDrop 2000 was used to measure RNA concentration. The germline V gene (reference sequence) sets CDR1 to LNHDA and CDR2 to SQIVND. V loses 3 bases at its end and J loses 1 base; junction bases beyond the gene matches: 14. The CDR3 goes from the cysteine to the phenylalanine over 19 residues. The only DNA kept is the CDR3, 57 bases in frame from the first base.

The library was obtained by multiplex PCR. The listed sequencing device is Illumina HiSeq 4000. TCR beta libraries were built with iRepertoire HTBI primers and Arm-PCR amplification of CDR3 regions. Before sequencing, the PCR products went through gel purification. The source study handled its data this way. Across samples, 60 to 80 TRBV and over 11 TRBJ segments were identified and used for gene usage analysis of CDR3 amino acid clonotypes. COPE and FqMerger were used to merge filtered high-quality paired reads into contigs. BLAST was used to align contigs to IMGT TRBV, TRBD and TRBJ reference genes, and CDR3 was defined according to IMGT. Any clonotype with a frequency above 0.1% was classified as a highly expanded clone. Shannon entropy was used to measure repertoire diversity, and the Gini coefficient was used to measure V-J evenness. A clonotype was considered public if more than one individual shared it. TCRdb trimmed public reads at Q25 via fastp, called clones via MiXCR and kept in-frame beta chains. Each record represents a unique CDR3 protein, reported with the most common genes and DNA among its rows. For this entry, the V and J calls and clone size follow TCRdb and not the study's own pipeline. The sample records more than 300,000 distinct CDR3 sequences, about 11% of which are singletons. Together, the top ten hold approximately 19% of the sample.

In addition, the sample was reused for a study of T cells in Graves' hyperthyroidism and ophthalmopathy. The second study reports: Graves' hyperthyroidism was defined as stable when no progression to ophthalmopathy occurred over 18 months of follow-up. Hyperthyroidism patients were aged 18 to 65 years and newly diagnosed, with disease duration of less than 2 months. Exclusion was applied to patients with uncontrolled infections, other autoimmune diseases, pregnancy or lactation. Clinical symptoms, serum thyroxine and TRAb, thyroid ultrasound, and orbital computed tomography formed the basis for the diagnoses. The first round of RT-PCR for the TCR CDR3 was performed with the HTBI primer set and the Qiagen OneStep RT-PCR kit. Most expanded thyroid clonotypes (frequency above 0.001) were also detected in blood, a finding suggesting that blood repertoires may reflect thyroid immune responses. A model built on a 13 V-J signature distinguished ophthalmopathy from stable hyperthyroidism, reaching approximately 89% sensitivity and 81.08% specificity in cross-validation and 80%/75% in testing. During validation, the model predicted progression to ophthalmopathy a median of approximately six months ahead of onset, with 70.59% sensitivity and more than 72% specificity. To identify distinguishing TCR V-J signatures, a discovery cohort of about 95 patients was used, comprising fewer than 45 with Graves' ophthalmopathy and some 57 with stable Graves' hyperthyroidism. An independent validation cohort of 18 to 20 hyperthyroidism patients and approximately 17 patients who later progressed to ophthalmopathy tested prospective prediction of ophthalmopathy. The 100 discovery patients were divided at random into training and test sets in a 7:3 ratio. In addition, the study compared T-cell repertoires in thyroid tissue and in blood from about 6 Graves' hyperthyroidism patients. After blood sampling, hyperthyroidism patients were treated with methimazole at a starting dose of 30 mg daily, and ophthalmopathy patients were treated with high-dose intravenous methylprednisolone. A second multiplex PCR round built the libraries, followed by size selection and purification. Paired-end sequencing of the libraries was performed with 100 bp reads on an Illumina HiSeq2000. Raw data were processed with SOAPnuke, discarding reads with adapters, uncalled bases, mean Phred below 15, or no exact constant-primer or identifier match. COPE v1.2.5 was used to merge the high-quality paired reads, and each unique nucleotide sequence was defined as a clonotype. Clonotypes were aligned to IMGT TRBV, TRBD and TRBJ reference segments using MiTCR v1.1. The analysis included only V-J combinations with a frequency above 0.0001, which together covered approximately 99% of the repertoires. The TCS score was defined as F50 (clonal expansion) divided by E x V (chaos), with BLOSUM62-based TCRdist calculated between CDR3 peptides within each V-J. Welch's t-statistics and random forest reduced roughly 540 V-J features to under 15, which were used in a naive Bayes classifier (R e1071). Sample size was not statistically predetermined, and blinding of investigators to group allocation was not performed. TCR Vbeta CDR3 sequencing of 120 to 150 peripheral blood samples (over 40 ophthalmopathy, 70 to 85 hyperthyroidism and approximately 17 progressor patients) is reported in the paper.

The receptor was isolated from a woman aged 18-29 years with Graves disease. Donor details come from another sample of the same person, matched by shared clones. The rearrangement joined TRBV19 to TRBJ2-1; 8 of the junction bases match TRBD2. Sequences were derived from peripheral blood mononuclear cells (PBMCs), sampled at new diagnosis, from a patient treated with antithyroid drugs. The DNA sequence follows: TGTGCCAGTAGTATGAGAGGACTAGCTGGGACGGGGTCCTACAATGAGCAGTTCTTC. Its protein reads: CASSMRGLAGTGSYNEQFF. Full variable domain (CDR3 extended with the reference TRBV19 and TRBJ2-1 proteins): DGGITQSPKYLFRKEGQNVTLSCEQNLNHDAMYWYRQDPGQGLRLIYYSQIVNDFQKGDIAEGYSVSREKKESFPLTVTSAQKNPTAFYLCASSMRGLAGTGSYNEQFFGPGTRLTVL.